The 13 T cell receptor beta chains listed next were all sequenced from one sample in a study of post-analysis software for immune sequencing data. Study outcomes and limitations: A few TRBV segments were significantly more frequent in patients than in controls. TRBV5-6, TRBV5-1 and TRBV20-1 were among these segments.

Carried by the TCR beta cDNA libraries were unique molecular identifiers. TCRdb passed the PCR reads through MiXCR, listing each CDR3 protein once. The table shows 750,000 to 950,000 distinct CDR3 sequences, with around 46% occurring only once. Their target antigens are unknown. The specimen sequenced was blood. Receptors were obtained from a girl aged 10 to 17 with multiple sclerosis.

The chain recombines TRBV20-1 with TRBJ2-1; 11 bases are shared with TRBD2. Looked up from germline, CDR1 is DFQATT and CDR2 is SNEGSKA (reference sequence). This CDR3 region has 17 residues. Germline trimming cut 1 base from V and 1 base from J; bases unmatched to any gene: 6. The CDR3 coding sequence is TGCAGTGCTAGAGGGACTAGCGGGCTTAAATCCTACAATGAGCAGTTCTTC. Its translation is CSARGTSGLKSYNEQFF.

This clonotype has more than one count but fewer than ten. The rearrangement uses TRBV4-2 and TRBJ2-3; tentative D call: TRBD1 (5 bases). Between the trimmed V and J ends, which lost 1 base and 4 bases, there was a span of 9 bases. The germline V gene has CDR1 LGHNA and CDR2 YNFKEQ. CDR3 length: 14 residues. CDR3 in DNA: TGTGCCAGCAGCCAAGTAGGCAGGGCAGATACGCAGTATTTT. Translated, it gives CASSQVGRADTQYF.

DNA for the CDR3: TGCAGTGCTAGAGGCCTAGCGGTCTCCTACGAGCAGTACTTC. Protein product: CSARGLAVSYEQYF. V gene TRBV20-1 combines with J gene TRBJ2-7; TRBD2 aligns across 7 bases. The length of the CDR3 is 14 residues. Germline CDR1 DFQATT, CDR2 SNEGSKA (reference sequence). Losses at the gene ends were 1 base for V and 0 bases for J; bases not matched to a gene: 3.

The chain is built from TRBV7-6 and TRBJ2-3; tentative D call: TRBD2 (6 bases). The CDR3 sequence is 15 residues long. Germline CDR1 reads SGHVS; CDR2 reads FNYEAQ. Trimming took off 7 bases at V and 3 bases at J, with 17 bases between the two ends. CDR3 protein: CASKEGPAGTDTQYF. DNA for the CDR3: TGTGCCAGCAAAGAAGGGCCTGCGGGGACAGATACGCAGTATTTT.

The chain joins TRBV5-1 to TRBJ1-2; 10 bases are a match to TRBD1. CDR1 and CDR2 from the germline V gene are SGHRS and YFSETQ. The V segment lost 5 bases and the J segment 0 bases; nucleotides outside the gene matches: 7. The CDR3 length is 16 residues. CDR3 DNA: TGCGCCAGCAGGGATGGGACAGGGGCCTCTAACTATGGCTACACCTTC. It yields the protein CASRDGTGASNYGYTF.

This sequence joins TRBV4-2 and TRBJ1-5, with a possible D match to TRBD1 (5 bases). This CDR3 spans 16 amino acids. V was cut by 0 bases and J by 6 bases, with 15 bases left in between. Germline values: CDR1 LGHNA, CDR2 YNFKEQ. The CDR3 nucleotides are TGTGCCAGCAGCCAAGATCCAGAGTCGAGGGGTCAGCCCCAGCATTTT. Its protein product is CASSQDPESRGQPQHF.

This chain joins TRBV20-1 and TRBJ2-1; 7 bases fit TRBD2. This CDR3 has 13 residues. From germline, CDR1 is DFQATT and CDR2 SNEGSKA (reference sequence). Trimming took 1 base from V and 4 from J; bases not matched to a gene: 1. The CDR3 DNA sequence: TGCAGTGCTAGAGTGGGAGGGTACAATGAGCAGTTCTTC. Its translation is CSARVGGYNEQFF.

This rearrangement joins TRBV20-1 to TRBJ2-5; weak D call: TRBD2 (6 bases). The DNA end favors TRBJ2-7, so the J call may be wrong. In germline, CDR1 is DFQATT, CDR2 SNEGSKA (reference sequence). This CDR3 has 13 amino acids. CDR3 amino acids: CSATPRGSHEQYF. DNA for the CDR3: TGCAGTGCTACCCCTCGGGGGAGCCACGAGCAGTACTTC.

This clonotype has ten or more counts. The genes are TRBV15 and TRBJ2-2; D is uncertain. V was clipped by 1 base and J by 1 base, with 7 bases between them. CDR1 is LNHNV, CDR2 YYDKDF, per germline (reference sequence). The CDR3 contains 15 residues. The CDR3 region has the DNA TGTGCCACCAGCAGAGTACGGATGAACACCGGGGAGCTGTTTTTT. It translates to CATSRVRMNTGELFF.

The chain links TRBV20-1 to TRBJ1-5; 9 bases agree with TRBD1. The trim removed 6 bases at V and 6 bases at J, leaving 9 bases unmatched. Germline CDR1 is DFQATT and CDR2 is SNEGSKA (reference sequence). This CDR3 has 14 residues. Written as DNA, the CDR3 is TGCAGTGCGGGGACAGGGATGGTAACTCAGCCCCAGCATTTT. Protein sequence: CSAGTGMVTQPQHF.

This clonotype has only a few counts. V is TRBV7-2 and J is TRBJ2-3, with D hard to call. Trimming stripped 2 bases from V and 2 bases from J, with 5 bases between. Germline lookup yields CDR1 SGHTA and CDR2 FQGNSA. The CDR3 spans 13 residues. The CDR3 sequence: CASSLRDTDTQYF. CDR3 nucleotides: TGTGCCAGCAGCTTAAGGGACACAGATACGCAGTATTTT.

This rearrangement joins TRBV7-2 to TRBJ2-7; TRBD2 agrees at 10 bases. J was trimmed by 3 bases and V by 1 base; bases with no gene match: 9. Germline values: CDR1 SGHTA, CDR2 FQGNSA. The CDR3 covers 17 residues. The CDR3 spells CASSLDWSGRADYEQYF. As DNA, the CDR3 is TGTGCCAGCAGCTTAGACTGGAGCGGGAGGGCCGACTACGAGCAGTACTTC.

This chain joins TRBV25-1 and TRBJ2-1, with a tentative D call TRBD2 (6 bases). The CDR3 is made up of 16 amino acids. The V gene's germline CDR1 is MGHDK and CDR2 SYGVNS. V lost 6 bases to trimming and J lost 0 bases, with 15 bases between them. CDR3 sequence: CASRGSGPSSYNEQFF. The CDR3 nucleotides are TGTGCCAGCAGAGGTAGCGGTCCGAGCTCCTACAATGAGCAGTTCTTC.